The rows below give T cell receptor beta chains drawn from one sample of a study of T cells in Graves' hyperthyroidism and ophthalmopathy. A single record per CDR3 protein comes from TCRdb applying MiXCR to the multiplex PCR reads. The table includes 700,000 or so distinct CDR3 sequences, around 15% detected once. Sequencing used blood. The receptors originated from a man aged 18 to 29 with Graves' hyperthyroidism. CDR3s include the opening cysteine and the closing phenylalanine or tryptophan. The D gene is left open where the match is weak. Size is omitted from some rows. Given values are once, few, many or a class for expanded clones.

v_call	cdr3_length	j_call	d_call	clone_size	cdr3_nt	cdr3_aa
TRBV6-2/TRBV6-3	16	TRBJ2-3	-	many	TGTGCCAGCAGTATACTCCGACGGGAAATCACAGATACGCAGTATTTT	CASSILRREITDTQYF
TRBV3-1	16	TRBJ1-4	-	-	TGTGCCAGCAGCCAAGAATGGGGAATGGGAAATGAAAAACTGTTTTTT	CASSQEWGMGNEKLFF
TRBV27	19	TRBJ2-3	TRBD2	few	TGTGCCAGCAGCCTCGACGCCCAAAGACTAGCGGGAGAGGTAGATACGCAGTATTTT	CASSLDAQRLAGEVDTQYF
TRBV28	16	TRBJ1-5	TRBD1	many	TGTGCCAGCAGTTTATCTGGGACAGGGACCTGGCAGCCCCAGCATTTT	CASSLSGTGTWQPQHF
TRBV10-1	14	TRBJ2-1	-	-	TGCGCCAGCAGTGGACTGGGACTCTACAATGAGCAGTTCTTC	CASSGLGLYNEQFF
TRBV3-1	15	TRBJ1-1	TRBD1	many	TGTGCCAGCAGCCAGATCGGGACAGGGAGCACTGAAGCTTTCTTT	CASSQIGTGSTEAFF
TRBV5-1	12	TRBJ2-7	-	-	TGCGCCAGCAGGGAGGGCACCTACGAGCAGTACTTC	CASREGTYEQYF
TRBV5-1	13	TRBJ2-7	-	few	TGCGCCAGCAGCCGCCCGGGAAGCTACGAGCAGTACTTC	CASSRPGSYEQYF
TRBV28	14	TRBJ1-6	-	many	TGTGCCAGCAGTTTACGGGGGTATGGTTCACCCCTCCACTTT	CASSLRGYGSPLHF
TRBV6-1	12	TRBJ2-1	-	many	TGTGCCAGCAGTTCTAGCTTTGGTGAGCAGTTCTTC	CASSSSFGEQFF
TRBV5-8	16	TRBJ1-2	-	few	TGTGCCAGCAGCTCAATCGACGGACAGCATTTTTATGGCTACACCTTC	CASSSIDGQHFYGYTF
TRBV6-1	14	TRBJ1-5	-	many	TGTGCCAGCAGTGAAGGACAGATGGATCAGCCCCAGCATTTT	CASSEGQMDQPQHF
TRBV29-1	14	TRBJ2-3	TRBD2	few	TGCAGCGTTGTTGGTAGCGGGATTGCAGATACGCAGTATTTT	CSVVGSGIADTQYF